Shown below are 3 T cell receptor beta chains from a single sample sequenced in a study of blood T cell repertoires in COVID-19. The method was immunoSEQ multiplex PCR; TCRdb's version includes in-frame clones alone and lacks a portion of them. This sample has around 63,000 clones, with roughly 80% found just once. The sequenced material came from peripheral blood. The receptors were gathered from a man aged 55 to 70 with COVID-19, enrolled during active disease.

The chain links TRBV4-1 to TRBJ2-2, with 7 positions matching TRBD2. Germline CDR1 is MGHRA and CDR2 is YSYEKL. V was pared by 0 bases and J by 1 base, with 8 bases of the junction left unmatched. The length of the CDR3 is 18 residues. Here the CDR3 reads CASSQESWEGMNTGELFF. The CDR3, as DNA: TGCGCCAGCAGCCAAGAGAGTTGGGAGGGAATGAACACCGGGGAGCTGTTTTTT.

This chain connects TRBV30 to TRBJ2-2; 9 nucleotides match TRBD2. Germline V gene sequence: CDR1 GTSNPN, CDR2 SVGIG (reference sequence). CDR3 size: 16 residues. With V trimmed by 5 bases and J by 7 bases, 14 bases remained unmatched. CDR3 sequence (DNA): TGTGCCTGGTTGGATGTGGCACTAGCGGGTGACGGGGAGCTGTTTTTT. It codes for CAWLDVALAGDGELFF.

V and J are TRBV19 and TRBJ2-7; TRBD1 matches at 9 bases. The germline CDR1 and CDR2 sequences are LNHDA and SQIVND (reference sequence). J gave up 8 bases and V 3 bases, and 11 bases lay outside the gene matches. This CDR3 region has 15 residues. The CDR3 sequence is CASSIGTGSLGQQYF. In nucleotides, the CDR3 is TGTGCCAGTAGTATCGGGACAGGGTCACTGGGGCAGCAGTACTTC.